The 6 T cell receptor beta chains below were found in one sample sequenced in a study of molecular identifiers for immune sequencing clone quantification. MiXCR was run by TCRdb on the PCR reads, yielding one entry per CDR3 protein. The sample shows hundreds of thousands of distinct CDR3 sequences, 25% of them seen only once. Sequencing was performed on naive CD8+ T cells from blood, with Jurkat cell RNA spiked in. Subset of the sample: FACS-sorted CD8+CD4-CCR7+CD45RA+ naive T cells. The origin of the receptors is a human donor in good health. Some libraries in this study had Jurkat cell RNA spiked in.

This clonotype has at least ten counts. This chain connects TRBV11-2 to TRBJ2-3; TRBD1 matches at 10 bases. J gave up 3 bases and V 4 bases, and 19 bases lay outside the gene matches. Germline CDR1 SGHAT, CDR2 FQNNGV. The CDR3 covers 20 residues. As DNA, the CDR3 is TGTGCCAGCAGCTCATTCGGGGCCCAGACAGGGGGCGAGCTGACAGATACGCAGTATTTT. Translating gives CASSSFGAQTGGELTDTQYF.

This clonotype showed up just once. A much larger clone differs by one base, so this may be a read error. The chain has TRBV6-5 and TRBJ1-5, with D tentatively TRBD1 (5 bases). The CDR3 covers 13 residues. From germline, CDR1 is MNHEY and CDR2 SVGAGI. The CDR3: CASRPTANQPQQF. The CDR3 DNA reads TGTGCCAGCAGACCGACAGCGAATCAGCCCCAGCAATTT.

This clonotype was seen a few times. The rearrangement links TRBV19 to TRBJ2-6, with TRBD1 matching over 8 bases. Per germline, CDR1 LNHDA and CDR2 SQIVND (reference sequence). This CDR3 is 17 amino acids long. Trimming removed 6 bases from V and 2 bases from J; junction bases left unmatched: 9. The CDR3 DNA reads as TGTGCCAGTAGGGTGACAGGGGTCGGTCCTGGGGCCAACGTCCTGACTTTC. Protein product: CASRVTGVGPGANVLTF.

To note about this clonotype: This may be a read error, as it is one base from a much larger clone. The conserved phenylalanine or tryptophan is not found at the CDR3 terminus, so this likely reflects a read error. This rearrangement joins TRBV6-5 to TRBJ2-3; 7 nucleotides line up with TRBD1. CDR3 length: 17 residues. The J segment lost 6 bases and the V segment lost 0 bases, leaving 12 bases of the junction unmatched. The germline V gene encodes CDR1 MNHEY and CDR2 SVGAGI. The CDR3 bases are TGTGCCAGCAGTTACTCGGTTGAGGGGGCGCGAGGCGATACGCAGTATTCT. Its translation: CASSYSVEGARGDTQYS.

This clonotype was found many times. The chain couples TRBV12-3 or TRBV12-4 to TRBJ1-5; no clear D. The CDR3 is 14 amino acids. The ends were cut back, 3 bases at V and 0 bases at J, with 6 bases in the middle. The CDR3 nucleotides are TGTGCCAGCAGTTTTCAATATAGCAATCAGCCCCAGCATTTT. This codes for CASSFQYSNQPQHF.

The chain combines TRBV12-3 or TRBV12-4 with TRBJ2-1; 12 positions agree with TRBD2. V lost 2 bases and J lost 7; bases outside the gene matches: 6. CDR3 length: 16 residues. This CDR3 reads CASSLNLAGGRNEQFF. The CDR3 nucleotides are TGTGCCAGCAGTTTAAATCTAGCGGGGGGGCGTAATGAGCAGTTCTTC.